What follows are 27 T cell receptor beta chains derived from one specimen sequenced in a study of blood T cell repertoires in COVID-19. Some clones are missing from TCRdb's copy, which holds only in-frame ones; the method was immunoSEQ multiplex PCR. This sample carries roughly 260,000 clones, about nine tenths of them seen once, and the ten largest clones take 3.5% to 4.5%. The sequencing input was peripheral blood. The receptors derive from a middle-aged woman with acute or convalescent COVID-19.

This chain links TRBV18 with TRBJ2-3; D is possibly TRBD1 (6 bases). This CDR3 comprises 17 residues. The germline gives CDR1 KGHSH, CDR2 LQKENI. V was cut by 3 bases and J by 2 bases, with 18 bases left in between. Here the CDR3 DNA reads TGTGCCAGCTCACCCCTTTTGGGGGCAGGGCCCACAGATACGCAGTATTTT. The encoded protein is CASSPLLGAGPTDTQYF.

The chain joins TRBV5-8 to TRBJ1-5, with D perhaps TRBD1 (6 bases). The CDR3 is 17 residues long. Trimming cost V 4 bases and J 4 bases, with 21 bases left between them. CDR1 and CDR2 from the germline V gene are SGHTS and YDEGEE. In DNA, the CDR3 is TGTGCCAGCAGCCCGGACCTAGTCAGGGGTACGAATCAGCCCCAGCATTTT. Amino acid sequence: CASSPDLVRGTNQPQHF.

This CDR3 reads CASSIDPTGQYNSPLHF. The CDR3, as DNA: TGTGCCAGTAGTATAGATCCTACGGGACAGTATAATTCACCCCTCCACTTT. V usage is TRBV19 and J usage is TRBJ1-6; TRBD1 aligns across 7 bases. Germline V CDR1 and CDR2: LNHDA, SQIVND (reference sequence). Losses at the gene ends were 0 bases for V and 4 bases for J; bases not matched to a gene: 6. This CDR3 contains 17 residues.

The chain's CDR3 is CASSYDYQGANRDQPQHF. CDR3 sequence (DNA): TGTGCCAGCAGTTACGATTACCAGGGGGCCAACAGGGATCAGCCCCAGCATTTT. The rearrangement links TRBV6-2 or TRBV6-3 to TRBJ1-5; 8 bases align to TRBD1. The CDR3 spans 18 residues. Germline CDR1 MNHEY, CDR2 SVGEGT. V lost 2 bases and J lost 5; bases outside the gene matches: 14.

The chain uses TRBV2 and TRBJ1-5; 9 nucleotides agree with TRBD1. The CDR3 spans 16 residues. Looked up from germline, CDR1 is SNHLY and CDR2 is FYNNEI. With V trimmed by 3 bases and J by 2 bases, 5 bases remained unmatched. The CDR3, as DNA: TGTGCCAGCAGTGACAGACAGGGGGAAGGCAATCAGCCCCAGCATTTT. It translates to CASSDRQGEGNQPQHF. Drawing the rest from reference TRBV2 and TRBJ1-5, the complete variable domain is EPEVTQTPSHQVTQMGQEVILRCVPISNHLYFYWYRQILGQKVEFLVSFYNNEISEKSEIFDDQFSVERPDGSNFTLKIRSTKLEDSAMYFCASSDRQGEGNQPQHFGDGTRLSIL.

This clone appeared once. CDR3 residues: CASSLGLLYGYTF. The CDR3 nucleotides are TGTGCCAGCAGCTTAGGTCTTCTCTATGGCTACACCTTC. The rearrangement joins TRBV11-2 to TRBJ1-2; no firm D call. This CDR3 region has 13 residues. From germline, CDR1 is SGHAT and CDR2 FQNNGV. V was shortened by 1 base and J by 4 bases, with 7 bases between the two germline ends.

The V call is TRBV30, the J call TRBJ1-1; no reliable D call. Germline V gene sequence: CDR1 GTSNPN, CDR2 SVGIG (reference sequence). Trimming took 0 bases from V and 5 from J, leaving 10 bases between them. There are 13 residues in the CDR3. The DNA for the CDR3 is TGTGCCTGGAGTGTACAAGGGAGGACTGAAGCTTTCTTT. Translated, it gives CAWSVQGRTEAFF.

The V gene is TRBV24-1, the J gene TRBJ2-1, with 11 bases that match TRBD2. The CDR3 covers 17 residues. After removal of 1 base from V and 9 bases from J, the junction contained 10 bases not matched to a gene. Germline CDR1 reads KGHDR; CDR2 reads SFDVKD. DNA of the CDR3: TGTGCCACCAGTGATTTTACTAGCGGGGGCCCAGGGGGTGAGCAGTTCTTC. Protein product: CATSDFTSGGPGGEQFF.

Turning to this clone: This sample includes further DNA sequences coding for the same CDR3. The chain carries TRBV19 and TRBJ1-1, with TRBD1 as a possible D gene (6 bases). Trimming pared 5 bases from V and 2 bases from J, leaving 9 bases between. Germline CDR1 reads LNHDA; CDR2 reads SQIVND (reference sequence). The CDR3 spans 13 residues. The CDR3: CASSGQLNTEAFF. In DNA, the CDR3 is TGTGCCAGTAGTGGACAGCTCAACACTGAAGCTTTCTTT.

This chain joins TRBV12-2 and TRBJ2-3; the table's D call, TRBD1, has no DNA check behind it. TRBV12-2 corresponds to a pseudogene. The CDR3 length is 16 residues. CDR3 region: CASRLGPRGLADTQYF. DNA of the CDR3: TGTGCAAGTCGCTTAGGCCCCAGGGGATTAGCAGATACGCAGTATTTT.

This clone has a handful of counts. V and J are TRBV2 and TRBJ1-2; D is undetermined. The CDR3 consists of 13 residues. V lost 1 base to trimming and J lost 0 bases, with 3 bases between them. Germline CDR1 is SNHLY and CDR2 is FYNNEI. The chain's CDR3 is CASSEVTNYGYTF. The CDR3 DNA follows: TGTGCCAGCAGTGAAGTAACTAACTATGGCTACACCTTC.

This CDR3 reads CASSQGQGRNTEAFF. CDR3 coding DNA: TGTGCCAGCAGCCAAGGACAGGGTCGGAACACTGAAGCTTTCTTT. The V call is TRBV14, the J call TRBJ1-1; 7 nucleotides line up with TRBD1. The CDR3 contains 15 residues. Germline loops: CDR1 SGHDN, CDR2 FVKESK. J gave up 1 base and V 1 base, and 3 bases lay outside the gene matches.

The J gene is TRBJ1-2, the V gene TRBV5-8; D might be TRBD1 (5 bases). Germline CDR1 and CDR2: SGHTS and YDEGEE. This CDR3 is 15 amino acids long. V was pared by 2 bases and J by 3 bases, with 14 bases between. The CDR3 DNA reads TGTGCCAGCAGCTTCGGGAGGGGAGTGGACTATGGCTACACCTTC. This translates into CASSFGRGVDYGYTF. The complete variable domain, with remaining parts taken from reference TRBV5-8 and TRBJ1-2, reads EAGVTQSPTHLIKTRGQQATLRCSPISGHTSVYWYQQALGLGLQFLLWYDEGEERNRGNFPPRFSGRQFPNYSSELNVNALELEDSALYLCASSFGRGVDYGYTFGSGTRLTVV.

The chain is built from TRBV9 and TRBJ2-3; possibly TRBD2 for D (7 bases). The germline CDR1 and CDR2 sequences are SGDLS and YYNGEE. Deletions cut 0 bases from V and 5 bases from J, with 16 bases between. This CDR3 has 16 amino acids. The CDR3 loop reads CASSVEDSRGLDTQYF. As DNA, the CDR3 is TGTGCCAGCAGCGTAGAGGATTCGCGGGGGCTAGATACGCAGTATTTT.

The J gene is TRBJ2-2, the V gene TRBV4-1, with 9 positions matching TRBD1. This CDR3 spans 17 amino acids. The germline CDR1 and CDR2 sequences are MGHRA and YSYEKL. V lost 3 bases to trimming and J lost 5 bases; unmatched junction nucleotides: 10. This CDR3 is CASSHPFRDRVTGELFF. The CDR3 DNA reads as TGCGCCAGCAGCCACCCGTTCCGGGACAGGGTAACCGGGGAGCTGTTTTTT.

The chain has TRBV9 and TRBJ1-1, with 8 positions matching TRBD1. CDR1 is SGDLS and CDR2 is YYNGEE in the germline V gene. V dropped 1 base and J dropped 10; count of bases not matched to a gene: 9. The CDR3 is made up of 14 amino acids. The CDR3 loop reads CASSVTGGSAAAFF. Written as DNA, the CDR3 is TGTGCCAGCAGCGTAACAGGGGGATCTGCGGCAGCTTTCTTT.

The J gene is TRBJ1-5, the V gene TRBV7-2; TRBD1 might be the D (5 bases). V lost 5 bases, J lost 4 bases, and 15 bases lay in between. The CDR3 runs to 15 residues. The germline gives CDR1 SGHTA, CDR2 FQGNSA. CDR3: CASSRGDQRNQPQHF. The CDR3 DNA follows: TGTGCCAGCAGCCGGGGGGACCAAAGAAATCAGCCCCAGCATTTT.

The CDR3 spells CASSGGKETQYF. DNA for the CDR3: TGTGCCAGTAGCGGGGGTAAGGAGACCCAGTACTTC. The chain employs TRBV19 and TRBJ2-5, with D possibly matching TRBD2 (6 bases). Trimming removed 6 bases from V and 5 bases from J, with 10 bases in between. The CDR3 totals 12 residues. Germline CDR1 reads LNHDA; CDR2 reads SQIVND (reference sequence). Together with reference TRBV19 and TRBJ2-5, the CDR3 gives the full variable domain: DGGITQSPKYLFRKEGQNVTLSCEQNLNHDAMYWYRQDPGQGLRLIYYSQIVNDFQKGDIAEGYSVSREKKESFPLTVTSAQKNPTAFYLCASSGGKETQYFGPGTRLLVL.

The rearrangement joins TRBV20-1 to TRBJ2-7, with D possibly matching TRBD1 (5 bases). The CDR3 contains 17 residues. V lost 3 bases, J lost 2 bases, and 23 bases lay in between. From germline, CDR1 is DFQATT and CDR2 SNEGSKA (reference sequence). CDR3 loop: CSASVGRRPLGPYEQYV. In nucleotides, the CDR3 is TGCAGTGCTAGTGTGGGGCGCAGGCCTCTCGGCCCCTACGAGCAGTACGTC.

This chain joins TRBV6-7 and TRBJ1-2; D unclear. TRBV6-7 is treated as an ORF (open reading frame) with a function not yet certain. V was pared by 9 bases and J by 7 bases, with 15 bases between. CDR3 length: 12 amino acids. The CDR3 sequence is CARADGRGGYTF. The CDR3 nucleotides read TGTGCCAGGGCGGACGGGAGAGGTGGCTACACCTTC.

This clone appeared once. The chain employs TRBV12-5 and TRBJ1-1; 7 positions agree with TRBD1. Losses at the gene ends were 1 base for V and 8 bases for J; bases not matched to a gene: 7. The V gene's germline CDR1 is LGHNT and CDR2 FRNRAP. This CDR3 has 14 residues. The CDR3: CASGLEGQRSEAFF. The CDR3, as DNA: TGTGCTAGTGGTTTGGAGGGACAGCGAAGCGAAGCTTTCTTT. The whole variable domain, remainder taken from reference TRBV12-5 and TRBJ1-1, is DARVTQTPRHKVTEMGQEVTMRCQPILGHNTVFWYRQTMMQGLELLAYFRNRAPLDDSGMPKDRFSAEMPDATLATLKIQPSEPRDSAVYFCASGLEGQRSEAFFGQGTRLTVV.

CDR3 residues: CASSSSGGREQYV. The DNA for the CDR3 is TGTGCCAGCAGCTCGTCAGGGGGCCGCGAGCAGTACGTC. This chain links TRBV7-3 with TRBJ2-7, with 8 bases lining up with TRBD1. V shed 4 bases and J 6 bases; nucleotides not matched to a gene: 5. The CDR3 consists of 13 residues. Germline V gene sequence: CDR1 SGHTA, CDR2 FQGTGA.

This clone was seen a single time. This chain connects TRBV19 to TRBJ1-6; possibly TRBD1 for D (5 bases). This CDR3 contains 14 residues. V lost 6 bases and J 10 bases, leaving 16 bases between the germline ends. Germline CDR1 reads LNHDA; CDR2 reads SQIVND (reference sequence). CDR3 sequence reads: CASSYARQGSPLHF. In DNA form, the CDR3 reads TGTGCCAGTAGCTATGCTCGGCAGGGATCACCCCTCCACTTT.

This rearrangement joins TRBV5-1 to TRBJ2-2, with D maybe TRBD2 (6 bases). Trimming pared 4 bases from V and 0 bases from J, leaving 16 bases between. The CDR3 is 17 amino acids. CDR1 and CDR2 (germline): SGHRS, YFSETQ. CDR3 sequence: CASSPRGEIPNTGELFF. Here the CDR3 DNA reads TGCGCCAGCAGCCCCCGCGGGGAAATTCCGAACACCGGGGAGCTGTTTTTT.

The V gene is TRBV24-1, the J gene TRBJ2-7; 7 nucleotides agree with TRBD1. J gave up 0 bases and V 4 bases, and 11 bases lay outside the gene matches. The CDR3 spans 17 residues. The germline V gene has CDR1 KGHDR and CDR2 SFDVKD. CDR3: CATSDPPDRESSYEQYV. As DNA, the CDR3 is TGTGCCACCAGTGACCCTCCAGACAGGGAAAGCTCCTACGAGCAGTACGTC.

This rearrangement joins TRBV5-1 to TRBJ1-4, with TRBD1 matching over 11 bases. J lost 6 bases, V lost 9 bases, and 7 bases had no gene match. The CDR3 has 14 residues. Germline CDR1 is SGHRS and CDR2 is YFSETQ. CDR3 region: CATSLGQGDEKLFF. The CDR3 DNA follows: TGCGCCACCTCGTTGGGACAGGGGGATGAAAAACTGTTTTTT.

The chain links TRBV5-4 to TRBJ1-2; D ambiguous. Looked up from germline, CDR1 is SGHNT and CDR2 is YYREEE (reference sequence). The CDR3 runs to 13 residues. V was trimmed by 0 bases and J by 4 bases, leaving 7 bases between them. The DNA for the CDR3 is TGTGCCAGCAGCTTGGACAGACCCTATGGCTACACCTTC. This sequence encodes CASSLDRPYGYTF.